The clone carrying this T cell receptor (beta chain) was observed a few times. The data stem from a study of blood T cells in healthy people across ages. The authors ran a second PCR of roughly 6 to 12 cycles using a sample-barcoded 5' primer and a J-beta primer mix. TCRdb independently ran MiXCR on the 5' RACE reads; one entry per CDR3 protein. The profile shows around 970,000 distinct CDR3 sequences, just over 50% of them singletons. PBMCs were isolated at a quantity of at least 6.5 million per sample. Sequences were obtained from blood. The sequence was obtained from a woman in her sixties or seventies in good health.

CDR3 nucleotides: TGCGCCAGCGCTATGAGCGGGAATTCCTACGAGCAGTACTTC. Translating gives CASAMSGNSYEQYF. V usage is TRBV5-1 and J usage is TRBJ2-7, with 7 positions matching TRBD2. The V and J ends lost 7 bases and 1 base, in that order; junction bases with no gene match: 8. CDR1 is SGHRS and CDR2 is YFSETQ in the germline V gene. The CDR3 is made up of 14 amino acids.